The clone carrying this TCR beta chain appeared a single time. TCRdb keeps only in-frame clones here, not all; method: immunoSEQ multiplex PCR. The sample has approximately 92,000 clones; about four fifths are singletons. This sample's time point: baseline, week 1 (first vaccination visit). The treatment is: pre-vaccination baseline after standard-of-care therapy. These data belong to a study of a mutant IDH1 vaccine in newly diagnosed glioma. J was trimmed by 4 bases and V by 4 bases; bases with no gene match: 13. The CDR3 contains 16 residues. Germline CDR1 is SGHNT and CDR2 is YYREEE (reference sequence).

The chain links TRBV5-4 to TRBJ2-7; 8 positions agree with TRBD2. Sequencing used PBMCs, obtained from a glioma patient treated with radiotherapy, temozolomide or both. This sequence originates from a man aged 35 to 55 with glioma. CDR3 in amino acids: CASSPGGTVPGYEQYF. In DNA form, the CDR3 reads TGTGCCAGCAGCCCGGGAGGGACCGTGCCCGGGTACGAGCAGTACTTC.